This T cell receptor (beta chain) was recovered during a study of blood T cell repertoires in COVID-19. Losses at the gene ends were 5 bases for V and 5 bases for J; bases not matched to a gene: 8. Germline CDR1 reads LNHDA; CDR2 reads SQIVND (reference sequence). CDR3 size: 16 residues. Per the study methods: Counts of nucleated cells, estimated from reference gene primer amplification, were obtained. The repertoire was sequenced with immunoSEQ multiplex PCR; TCRdb's copy has only in-frame clones and lacks some. The DNA gave D and trimming, while V, J and clone size come from that table. The sample yields about 170,000 clones, roughly 86% seen once.

The receptor was isolated from a man aged 35 to 55 who had recovered from COVID-19. V gene TRBV19 combines with J gene TRBJ2-2; TRBD2 matches at 10 bases. Sequencing was done on a sample of peripheral blood. The CDR3 DNA reads TGTGCCAGTAGTCCACGAGCGGGGGGGCCGACCGGGGAGCTGTTTTTT. This translates into CASSPRAGGPTGELFF.